The clone carrying this T cell receptor (beta chain) was observed at least ten times. The antigen is unknown. This sample was taken from a study of T-cell reconstitution after alpha-beta-depleted transplantation in children. Preparation of the TCRbeta library involved a method that used unique molecular identifiers. One entry per CDR3 protein results from TCRdb running MiXCR on the PCR reads. The repertoire holds roughly 49,000 distinct CDR3 sequences, around 8.8% seen once, with 27% in the top ten. CDR3 length: 16 residues. V shed 3 bases, J shed 0 bases, and the junction held 4 bases outside the gene matches. Germline V gene sequence: CDR1 SEHNR, CDR2 FQNEAQ (reference sequence). Notes on the study in general: It was newly produced T cells that mostly accounted for T-cell counts and diversity one year after transplant. Roughly two months post-transplant, alpha-beta T cells reportedly originated from several hundred graft clones that had expanded.

The sequencing used PBMCs, mostly from graft donor cells, collected 60 days after TCRalphabeta/CD19-depleted stem cell transplant. This clonotype was obtained from a male patient between 2 and 15 years old who had a stem cell transplant for chronic granulomatous disease, so the T cells may come from the graft donor. The chain carries TRBV7-9 and TRBJ2-3; 9 bases are a match to TRBD2. The CDR3 DNA sequence: TGTGCCAGCAGCTTGAGCGGGAGGCCGAGCACAGATACGCAGTATTTT. Translating it yields CASSLSGRPSTDTQYF.